The sequence of this T cell receptor (beta chain) was determined in a study of blood T cell repertoires in COVID-19. In the original workflow: Estimated nucleated cell counts came from reference gene primer amplification. Sequencing used immunoSEQ multiplex PCR; TCRdb keeps in-frame clones, though not all of them. The V and J calls and clone size are taken from that table; D and trimming were inferred from the DNA. The sample carries under 100,000 clones, under 90% recorded once. The ends were cut back, 1 base at V and 3 bases at J, with 8 bases in the middle. Germline V CDR1 and CDR2: SGHAT, FQDESV (reference sequence). This CDR3 region has 14 residues.

The specimen was peripheral blood. The chain carries TRBV11-1 and TRBJ2-3; D call uncertain. The receptor's source is a woman aged 70-85 years with acute or convalescent COVID-19. The CDR3 nucleotides read TGTGCCAGCAGCTTAGGTTTCGGGACAGATACGCAGTATTTT. Translating gives CASSLGFGTDTQYF.